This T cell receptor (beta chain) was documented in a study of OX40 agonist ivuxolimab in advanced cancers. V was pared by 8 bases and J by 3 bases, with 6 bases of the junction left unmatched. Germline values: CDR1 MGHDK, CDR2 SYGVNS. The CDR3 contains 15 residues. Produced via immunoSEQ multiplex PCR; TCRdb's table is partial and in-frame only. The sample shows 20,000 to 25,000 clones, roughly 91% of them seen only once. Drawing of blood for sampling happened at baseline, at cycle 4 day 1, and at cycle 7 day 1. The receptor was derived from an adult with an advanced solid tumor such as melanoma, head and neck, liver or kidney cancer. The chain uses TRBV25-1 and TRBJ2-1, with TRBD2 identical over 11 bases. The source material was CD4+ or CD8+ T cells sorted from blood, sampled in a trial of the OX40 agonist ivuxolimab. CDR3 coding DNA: TGTGCCAGCTGTAAGACTAGCGGGGTCTACAATGAGCAGTTCTTC. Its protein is CASCKTSGVYNEQFF.